The 10 T cell receptor beta chains in this list originate from one sample, sequenced in a study of vaccination effects on CD4 cells after COVID-19. Culture proceeded for approximately 10 days, and CD4+ T cells were then isolated. PCR confirmed that the person was infected with SARS-CoV-2 between March and December 2020. All participants had two doses of either the BNT162b2 or mRNA-1273 vaccine. Generated by immunoSEQ multiplex PCR, the TCRdb table keeps only in-frame clones and is missing some. This sample yields about 50,000 clones, of which 65% to 75% are seen a single time; approximately 5.6% belongs to the top ten. Their cognate antigens are unknown. The starting material was CD4+ T cells from PBMCs cultured without peptide, obtained after COVID-19 vaccination. The receptors shown here come from a human donor who had a prior SARS-CoV-2 infection.

V gene TRBV7-8 combines with J gene TRBJ1-4; maybe TRBD1 (6 bases). Between the trimmed V and J ends, which lost 0 bases and 8 bases, there was a span of 28 bases. The CDR3 is made up of 20 amino acids. Germline CDR1 is SGHVS and CDR2 is FQNEAQ. CDR3 region: CASSLAPKPGRTAGGEKLFF. CDR3 bases: TGTGCCAGCAGCTTAGCACCCAAACCCGGGCGGACAGCCGGTGGGGAAAAACTGTTTTTT.

The chain carries TRBV5-4 and TRBJ2-1, with TRBD2 matching over 8 bases. The CDR3 length is 15 residues. With 0 bases clipped from V and 8 bases from J, the junction kept 7 bases outside the gene matches. The germline V gene encodes CDR1 SGHNT and CDR2 YYREEE (reference sequence). The chain's CDR3 is CASSLVLRGEDEQFF. For the CDR3, the DNA is TGTGCCAGCAGCTTGGTTTTGCGGGGGGAGGATGAGCAGTTCTTC.

The chain joins TRBV7-2 to TRBJ2-7; 12 bases match TRBD2. CDR3 length: 14 residues. Germline V gene sequence: CDR1 SGHTA, CDR2 FQGNSA. J lost 7 bases, V lost 4 bases, and 5 bases had no gene match. The CDR3 sequence: CASSSGLAGWEQYF. CDR3 DNA sequence: TGTGCCAGCAGCTCGGGACTAGCGGGCTGGGAGCAGTACTTC. The full variable domain, in which reference TRBV7-2 and TRBJ2-7 provide the parts outside the CDR3, is GAGVSQSPSNKVTEKGKDVELRCDPISGHTALYWYRQSLGQGLEFLIYFQGNSAPDKSGLPSDRFSAERTGGSVSTLTIQRTQQEDSAVYLCASSSGLAGWEQYFGPGTRLTVT.

The V and J genes are TRBV5-1 and TRBJ2-1, with TRBD2 identical over 10 bases. The V gene end was trimmed by 1 base and the J gene end by 3 bases; junction bases not matched to a gene: 1. The CDR3 has 15 amino acids. Germline V gene lookup returns CDR1 SGHRS and CDR2 YFSETQ. The CDR3, as DNA: TGCGCCAGCAGCTTGAGCGGGGGGGACTACAATGAGCAGTTCTTC. Its protein product is CASSLSGGDYNEQFF.

This chain links TRBV7-9 with TRBJ2-1; 8 bases align to TRBD2. There are 18 residues in the CDR3. Germline CDR1 SEHNR, CDR2 FQNEAQ (reference sequence). J lost 4 bases, V lost 2 bases, and 13 bases had no gene match. The CDR3: CASSLFTGGPLNYNEQFF. For the CDR3, the DNA is TGTGCCAGCAGCTTATTTACGGGAGGGCCATTAAATTACAATGAGCAGTTCTTC.

The chain uses TRBV5-1 and TRBJ2-5, with a weak D call TRBD2 (5 bases). Germline V lookup: CDR1 SGHRS, CDR2 YFSETQ. Trimming stripped 2 bases from V and 1 base from J, with 9 bases between. This CDR3 has 14 residues. The CDR3 DNA follows: TGCGCCAGCAGCTTTCAGAGGGCCCAAGAGACCCAGTACTTC. Its protein product is CASSFQRAQETQYF.

This chain connects TRBV19 to TRBJ1-4, with unresolved D. Trimming pared 7 bases from V and 0 bases from J, leaving 21 bases between. The CDR3 sequence is 18 residues long. Per germline, CDR1 LNHDA and CDR2 SQIVND (reference sequence). CDR3 in amino acids: CASTLLGSTAATNEKLFF. DNA of the CDR3: TGTGCCAGTACTCTCCTTGGCAGCACGGCGGCAACTAATGAAAAACTGTTTTTT.

This clone was seen once. In DNA, the CDR3 is TGCGCCAGCAGCCTCCAGGGCACCATCTCCTACGAGCAGTACTTC. This gives the protein CASSLQGTISYEQYF. The genes are TRBV5-1 and TRBJ2-7; the D gene is possibly TRBD1 (5 bases). The CDR3 loop spans 15 amino acids. Trimming removed 4 bases from V and 0 bases from J, with 14 bases in between. Germline assignment: CDR1 SGHRS and CDR2 YFSETQ.

The table lists this clone with a few counts. The rearrangement joins TRBV7-2 to TRBJ2-7; no clear D gene. Germline V lookup: CDR1 SGHTA, CDR2 FQGNSA. The CDR3 loop spans 15 amino acids. The ends were cut back, 3 bases at V and 0 bases at J, with 12 bases in the middle. The CDR3 spells CASSFGRLSSYEQYF. CDR3 sequence (DNA): TGTGCCAGCAGCTTCGGACGGTTAAGCTCCTACGAGCAGTACTTC.

The chain is built from TRBV5-1 and TRBJ2-3; D unresolved. Germline V lookup: CDR1 SGHRS, CDR2 YFSETQ. V dropped 2 bases and J dropped 4 bases, with 14 bases sitting between them. The CDR3 has 15 residues. Here the CDR3 DNA reads TGCGCCAGCAGCTTCGGGTCCTTGTTGCCAGATACGCAGTATTTT. This sequence encodes CASSFGSLLPDTQYF.